The source of this TCR beta chain is a study of blood T cell repertoires in COVID-19. The length of the CDR3 is 15 residues. Deletions cut 1 base from V and 4 bases from J, with 13 bases between. Germline V gene data show CDR1 as LGHDT and CDR2 as YNNKEL (reference sequence). Method: immunoSEQ multiplex PCR; TCRdb's copy keeps in-frame clones and lacks some. Here the sample spans fewer than 300,000 clones, around 85% being singletons. The J gene is TRBJ1-2, the V gene TRBV3-1 (or the pseudogene TRBV3-2); D gene ambiguous. The clonotype was recovered from a woman aged 25 to 39 who had recovered from COVID-19. Specimen: PBMCs or T cells enriched from blood (not recorded which). CDR3 nucleotide sequence: TGTGCCAGCAGCCAAGGTAGCGGAAGAAGCTATGGCTACACCTTC. Protein: CASSQGSGRSYGYTF.